This T cell receptor beta chain is drawn from a study of T cell therapy after organ transplantation. Germline loops: CDR1 SGHRS, CDR2 YFSETQ. The CDR3 extends over 14 amino acids. Trimming took off 4 bases at V and 4 bases at J, with 12 bases between the two ends. Findings of the study overall: Few nonresponder expansions may reflect low coverage from poor CD8+ yield.

This clone has only one observation. The antigen remains unidentified. Assay: immunoSEQ multiplex PCR; the TCRdb copy retains only in-frame clones and omits some. The sample holds tens of thousands of clones, 94% seen once. The sequencing used CD8+ T cells from blood, collected before autologous CMV-specific T cell therapy. V is TRBV5-1 and J is TRBJ1-3; D remains ambiguous. The TCR originated in a human patient who had received a solid organ transplant and had CMV disease. The CDR3 spells CASSDGSSGNTIYF. The CDR3 nucleotides read TGCGCCAGCAGCGACGGTTCGTCCGGAAACACCATATATTTT.